The T cell receptor (beta chain) under discussion was sequenced for a study of T cells in Graves' hyperthyroidism and ophthalmopathy. About the study: Peripheral blood samples were taken at initial diagnosis, prior to any treatment.

Each diagnosis was grounded in clinical symptoms, serum thyroxine and TRAb, thyroid ultrasound, and orbital computed tomography. PBMCs came from 10 ml fresh peripheral blood. RNA transcripts were the template for amplifying TCR beta CDR3 regions. Primed by the HTBI set, a first-round RT-PCR was run on the TCR CDR3. TCRdb used MiXCR to reprocess the multiplex PCR reads, holding one entry per CDR3 protein. The sample has some 360,000 distinct CDR3 sequences; over 15% are singletons. V was shortened by 0 bases and J by 1 base, with 15 bases between the two germline ends. The CDR3 is made up of 17 amino acids. Study conclusions and caveats: Blood held most thyroid clonotypes expanded above 0.001 frequency.

Remarks on this clonotype: Its antigen is as yet unknown.

The sample comprised blood. The source is a woman between 35 and 50 years old with Graves' ophthalmopathy. The rearrangement uses TRBV12-3 or TRBV12-4 and TRBJ1-2; D is uncertain. The CDR3 is CASSLASPGPLNYGYTF. CDR3 nucleotide sequence: TGTGCCAGCAGTTTAGCGTCACCCGGACCACTTAACTATGGCTACACCTTC.